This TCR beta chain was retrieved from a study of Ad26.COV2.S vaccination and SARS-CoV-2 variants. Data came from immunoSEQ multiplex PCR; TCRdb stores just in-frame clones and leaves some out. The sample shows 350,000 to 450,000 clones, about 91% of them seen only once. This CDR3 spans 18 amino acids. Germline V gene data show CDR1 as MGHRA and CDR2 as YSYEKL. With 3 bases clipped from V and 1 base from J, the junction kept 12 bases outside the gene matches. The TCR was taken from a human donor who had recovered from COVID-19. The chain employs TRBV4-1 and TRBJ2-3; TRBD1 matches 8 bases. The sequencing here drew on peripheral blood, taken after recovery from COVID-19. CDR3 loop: CASSQREPRGRGTDTQYF. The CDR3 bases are TGCGCCAGCAGCCAGAGGGAACCCAGGGGGCGAGGCACAGATACGCAGTATTTT.